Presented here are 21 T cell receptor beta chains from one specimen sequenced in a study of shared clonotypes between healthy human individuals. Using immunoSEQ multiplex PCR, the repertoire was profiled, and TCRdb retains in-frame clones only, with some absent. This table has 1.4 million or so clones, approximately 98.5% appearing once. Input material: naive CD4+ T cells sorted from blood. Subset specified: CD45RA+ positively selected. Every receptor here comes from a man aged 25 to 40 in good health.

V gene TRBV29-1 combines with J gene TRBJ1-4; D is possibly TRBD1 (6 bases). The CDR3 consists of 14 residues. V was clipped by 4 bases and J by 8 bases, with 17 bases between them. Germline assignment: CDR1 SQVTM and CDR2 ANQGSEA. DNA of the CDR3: TGCAGCGTTGGGGAACAGGGAAAGAGAGAAAAACTGTTTTTT. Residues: CSVGEQGKREKLFF.

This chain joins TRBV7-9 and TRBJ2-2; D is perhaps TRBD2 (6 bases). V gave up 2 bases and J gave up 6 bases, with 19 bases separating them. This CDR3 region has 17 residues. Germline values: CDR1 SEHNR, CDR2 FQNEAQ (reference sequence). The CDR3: CASSLRRGPEAAGELFF. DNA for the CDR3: TGTGCCAGCAGCTTAAGGCGGGGACCCGAGGCGGCCGGGGAGCTGTTTTTT.

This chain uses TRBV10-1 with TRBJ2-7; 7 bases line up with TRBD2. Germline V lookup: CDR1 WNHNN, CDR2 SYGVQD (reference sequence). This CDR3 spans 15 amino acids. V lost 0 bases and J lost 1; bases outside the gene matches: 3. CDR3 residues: CASSESTSPSYEQYF. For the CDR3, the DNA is TGCGCCAGCAGTGAGTCGACTAGCCCATCCTACGAGCAGTACTTC.

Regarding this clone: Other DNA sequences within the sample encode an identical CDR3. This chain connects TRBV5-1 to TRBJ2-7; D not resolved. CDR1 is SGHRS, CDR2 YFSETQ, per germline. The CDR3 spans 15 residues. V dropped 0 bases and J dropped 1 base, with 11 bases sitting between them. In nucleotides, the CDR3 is TGCGCCAGCAGCTTGGGCCGGGCTTCGTCCTACGAGCAGTACTTC. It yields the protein CASSLGRASSYEQYF. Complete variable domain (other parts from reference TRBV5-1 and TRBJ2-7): KAGVTQTPRYLIKTRGQQVTLSCSPISGHRSVSWYQQTPGQGLQFLFEYFSETQRNKGNFPGRFSGRQFSNSRSEMNVSTLELGDSALYLCASSLGRASSYEQYFGPGTRLTVT.

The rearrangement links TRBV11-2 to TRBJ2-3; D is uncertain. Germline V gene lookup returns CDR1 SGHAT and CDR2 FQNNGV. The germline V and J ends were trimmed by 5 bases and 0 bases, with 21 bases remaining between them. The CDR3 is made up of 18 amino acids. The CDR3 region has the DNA TGTGCCAGCAGCCCTAGAGTATTGGTGGGTGTTAGCACAGATACGCAGTATTTT. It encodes CASSPRVLVGVSTDTQYF.

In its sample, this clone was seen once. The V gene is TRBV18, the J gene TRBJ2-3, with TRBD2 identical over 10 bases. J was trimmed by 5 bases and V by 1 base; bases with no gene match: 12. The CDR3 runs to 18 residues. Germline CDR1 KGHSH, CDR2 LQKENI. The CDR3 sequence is CASSPLPILAGAKDTQYF. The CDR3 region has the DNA TGTGCCAGCTCACCACTTCCGATTCTAGCGGGAGCCAAAGATACGCAGTATTTT.

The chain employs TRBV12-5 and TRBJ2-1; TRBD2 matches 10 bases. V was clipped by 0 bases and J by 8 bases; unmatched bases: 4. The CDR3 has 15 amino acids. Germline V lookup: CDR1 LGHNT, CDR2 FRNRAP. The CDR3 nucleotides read TGTGCTAGTGGTTTGGTGCCTAGCGGGAGAGATGAGCAGTTCTTC. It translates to CASGLVPSGRDEQFF.

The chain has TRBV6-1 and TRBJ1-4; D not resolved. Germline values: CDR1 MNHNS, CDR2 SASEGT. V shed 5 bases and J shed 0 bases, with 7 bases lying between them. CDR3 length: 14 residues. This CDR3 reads CASSTGATNEKLFF. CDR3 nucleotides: TGTGCCAGCAGTACCGGGGCAACTAATGAAAAACTGTTTTTT.

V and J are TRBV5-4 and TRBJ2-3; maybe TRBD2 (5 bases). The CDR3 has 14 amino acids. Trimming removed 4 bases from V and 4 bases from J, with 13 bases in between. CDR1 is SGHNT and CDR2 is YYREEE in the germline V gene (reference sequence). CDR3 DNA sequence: TGTGCCAGCAGCATAACTAGTCTGGCAGATACGCAGTATTTT. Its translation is CASSITSLADTQYF.

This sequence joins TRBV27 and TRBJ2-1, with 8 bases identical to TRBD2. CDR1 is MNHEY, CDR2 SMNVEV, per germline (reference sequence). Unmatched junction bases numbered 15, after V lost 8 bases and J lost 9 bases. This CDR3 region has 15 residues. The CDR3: CASALVSGRFAEQFF. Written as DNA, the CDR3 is TGTGCCAGCGCGTTAGTAAGCGGGAGATTTGCTGAGCAGTTCTTC.

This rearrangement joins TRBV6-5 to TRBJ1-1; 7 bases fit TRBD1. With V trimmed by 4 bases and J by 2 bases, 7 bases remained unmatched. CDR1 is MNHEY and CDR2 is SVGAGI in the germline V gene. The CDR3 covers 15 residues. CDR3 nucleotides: TGTGCCAGCAGTTCCCTGGGACAGTCTAACACTGAAGCTTTCTTT. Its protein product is CASSSLGQSNTEAFF.

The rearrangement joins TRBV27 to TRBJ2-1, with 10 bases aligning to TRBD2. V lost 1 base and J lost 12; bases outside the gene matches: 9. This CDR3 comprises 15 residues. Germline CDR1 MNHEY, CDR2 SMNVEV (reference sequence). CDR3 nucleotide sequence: TGTGCCAGCAGTTTATTCGGGACTAGCGACCTGACGCAGTTCTTC. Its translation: CASSLFGTSDLTQFF.

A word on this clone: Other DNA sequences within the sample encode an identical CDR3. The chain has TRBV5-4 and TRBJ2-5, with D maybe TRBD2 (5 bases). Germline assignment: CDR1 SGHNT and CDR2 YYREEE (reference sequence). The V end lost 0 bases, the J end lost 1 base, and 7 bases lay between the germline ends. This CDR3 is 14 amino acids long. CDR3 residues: CASSLAGVQETQYF. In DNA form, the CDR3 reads TGTGCCAGCAGCTTGGCCGGGGTCCAAGAGACCCAGTACTTC. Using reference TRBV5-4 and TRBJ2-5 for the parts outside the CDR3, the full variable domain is ETGVTQSPTHLIKTRGQQVTLRCSSQSGHNTVSWYQQALGQGPQFIFQYYREEENGRGNFPPRFSGLQFPNYSSELNVNALELDDSALYLCASSLAGVQETQYFGPGTRLLVL.

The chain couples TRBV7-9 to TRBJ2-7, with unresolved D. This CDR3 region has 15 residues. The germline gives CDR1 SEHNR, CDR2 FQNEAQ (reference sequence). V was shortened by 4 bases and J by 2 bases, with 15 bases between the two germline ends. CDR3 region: CASSSPLKGTYEQYF. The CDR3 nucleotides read TGTGCCAGCAGCTCACCCCTAAAGGGAACCTACGAGCAGTACTTC.

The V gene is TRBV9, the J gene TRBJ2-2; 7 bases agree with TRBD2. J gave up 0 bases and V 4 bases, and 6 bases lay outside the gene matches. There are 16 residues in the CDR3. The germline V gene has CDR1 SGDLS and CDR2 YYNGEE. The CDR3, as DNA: TGTGCCAGCAGCTCTCCGAGCGGGGCGAACACCGGGGAGCTGTTTTTT. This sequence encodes CASSSPSGANTGELFF. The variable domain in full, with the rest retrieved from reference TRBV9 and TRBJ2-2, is DSGVTQTPKHLITATGQRVTLRCSPRSGDLSVYWYQQSLDQGLQFLIQYYNGEERAKGNILERFSAQQFPDLHSELNLSSLELGDSALYFCASSSPSGANTGELFFGEGSRLTVL.

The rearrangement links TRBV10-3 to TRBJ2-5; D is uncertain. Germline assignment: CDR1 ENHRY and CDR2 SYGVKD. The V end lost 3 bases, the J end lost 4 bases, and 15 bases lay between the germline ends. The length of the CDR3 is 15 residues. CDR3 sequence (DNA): TGTGCCATCAGTGACCCGACACGGACGGCAGAGACCCAGTACTTC. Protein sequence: CAISDPTRTAETQYF.

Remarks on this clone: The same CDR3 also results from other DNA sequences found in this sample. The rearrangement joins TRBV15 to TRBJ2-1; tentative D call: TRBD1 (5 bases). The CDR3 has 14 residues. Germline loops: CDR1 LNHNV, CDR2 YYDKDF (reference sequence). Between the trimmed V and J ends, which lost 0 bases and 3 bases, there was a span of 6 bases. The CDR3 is CATSRDRGYNEQFF. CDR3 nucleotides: TGTGCCACCAGCAGAGATAGGGGCTACAATGAGCAGTTCTTC.

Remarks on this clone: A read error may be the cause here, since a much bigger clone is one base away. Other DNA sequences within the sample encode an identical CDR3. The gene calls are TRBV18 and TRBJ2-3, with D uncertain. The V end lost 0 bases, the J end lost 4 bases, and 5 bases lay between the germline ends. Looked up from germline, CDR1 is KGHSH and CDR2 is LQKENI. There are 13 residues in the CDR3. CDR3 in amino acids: CASSPPSADTQYF. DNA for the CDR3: TGTGCCAGCTCACCACCGAGCGCAGATACGCAGTATTTT.

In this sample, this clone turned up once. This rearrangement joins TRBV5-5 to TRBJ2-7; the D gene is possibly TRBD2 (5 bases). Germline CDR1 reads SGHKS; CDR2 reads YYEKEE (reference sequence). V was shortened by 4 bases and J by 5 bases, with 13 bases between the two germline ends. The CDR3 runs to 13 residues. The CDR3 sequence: CASSIAGVHEQYF. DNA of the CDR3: TGTGCCAGCAGCATCGCGGGTGTCCACGAGCAGTACTTC.

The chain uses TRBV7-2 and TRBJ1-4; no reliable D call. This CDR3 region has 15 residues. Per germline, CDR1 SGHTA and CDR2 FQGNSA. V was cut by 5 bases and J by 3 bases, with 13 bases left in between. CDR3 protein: CASSRGLRANEKLFF. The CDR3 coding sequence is TGTGCCAGCAGCAGAGGCCTTCGGGCTAATGAAAAACTGTTTTTT.

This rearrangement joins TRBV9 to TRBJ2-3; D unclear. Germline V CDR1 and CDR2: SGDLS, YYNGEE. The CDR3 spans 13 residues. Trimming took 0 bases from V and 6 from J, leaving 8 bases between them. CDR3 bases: TGTGCCAGCAGCGTAGCTCTTCTTGATACGCAGTATTTT. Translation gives CASSVALLDTQYF.